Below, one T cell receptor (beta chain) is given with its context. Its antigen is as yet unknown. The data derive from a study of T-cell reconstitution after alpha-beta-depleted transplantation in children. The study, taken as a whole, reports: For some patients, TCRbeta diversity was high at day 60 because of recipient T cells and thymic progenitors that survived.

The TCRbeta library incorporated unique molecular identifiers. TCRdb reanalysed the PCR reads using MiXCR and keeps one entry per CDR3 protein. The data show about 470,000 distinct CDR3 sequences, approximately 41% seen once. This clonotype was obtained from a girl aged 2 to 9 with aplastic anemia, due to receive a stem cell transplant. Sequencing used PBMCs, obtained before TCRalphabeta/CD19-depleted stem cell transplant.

The CDR3 reads CSVVRTGATDTQYF. The CDR3 nucleotides are TGCAGCGTTGTGAGGACAGGAGCCACAGATACGCAGTATTTT. The chain is built from TRBV29-1 and TRBJ2-3, with 7 bases lining up with TRBD1. V gave up 4 bases and J gave up 2 bases; unmatched junction bases: 6. Germline V gene lookup returns CDR1 SQVTM and CDR2 ANQGSEA. The CDR3 has 14 amino acids.